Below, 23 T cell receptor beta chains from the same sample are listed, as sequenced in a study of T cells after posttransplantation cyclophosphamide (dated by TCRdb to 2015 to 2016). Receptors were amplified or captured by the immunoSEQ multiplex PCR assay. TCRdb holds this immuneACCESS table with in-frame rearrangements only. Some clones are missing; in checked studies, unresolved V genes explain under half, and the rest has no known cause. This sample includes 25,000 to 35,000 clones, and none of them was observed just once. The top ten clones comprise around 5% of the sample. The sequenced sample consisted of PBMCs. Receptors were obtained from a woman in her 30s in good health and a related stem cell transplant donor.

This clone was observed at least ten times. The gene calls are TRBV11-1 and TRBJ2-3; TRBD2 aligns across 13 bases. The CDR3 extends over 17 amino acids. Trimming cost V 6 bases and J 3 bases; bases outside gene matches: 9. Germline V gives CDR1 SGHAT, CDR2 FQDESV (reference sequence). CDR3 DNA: TGTGCCAGCAGTTATAGACTAGCGGGGGGCCCTACAGATACGCAGTATTTT. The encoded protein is CASSYRLAGGPTDTQYF.

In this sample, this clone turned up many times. Here the CDR3 reads CASSYQGMNTEAFF. Written as DNA, the CDR3 is TGTGCCAGCAGTTATCAGGGCATGAACACTGAAGCTTTCTTT. The rearrangement links TRBV28 to TRBJ1-1, with a possible D match to TRBD1 (5 bases). V shed 4 bases and J shed 0 bases, with 9 bases lying between them. The CDR3 loop spans 14 amino acids. Germline values: CDR1 MDHEN, CDR2 SYDVKM.

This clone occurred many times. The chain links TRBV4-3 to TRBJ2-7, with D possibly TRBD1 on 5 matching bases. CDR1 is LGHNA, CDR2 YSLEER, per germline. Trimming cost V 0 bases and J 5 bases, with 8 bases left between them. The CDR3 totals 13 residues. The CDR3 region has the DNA TGCGCCAGCAGCCAAGACCGCAGGGACGAGCAGTACTTC. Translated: CASSQDRRDEQYF.

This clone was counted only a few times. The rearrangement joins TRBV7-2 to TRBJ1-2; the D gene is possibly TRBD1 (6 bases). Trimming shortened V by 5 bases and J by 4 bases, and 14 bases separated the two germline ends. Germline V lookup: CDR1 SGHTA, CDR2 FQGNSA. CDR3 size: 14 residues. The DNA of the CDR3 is TGTGCCAGCAGCCCGAGGGGGGGGTCCTATGGCTACACCTTC. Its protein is CASSPRGGSYGYTF.

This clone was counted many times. CDR3 residues: CASRPGLARRETQYF. The CDR3 region has the DNA TGTGCCAGCAGGCCAGGACTAGCACGAAGAGAGACCCAGTACTTC. The V and J genes are TRBV6-2 or TRBV6-3 and TRBJ2-5, with TRBD2 matching 8 bases. J was trimmed by 4 bases and V by 6 bases; bases with no gene match: 10. The CDR3 sequence is 15 residues long. Germline-derived CDR1 and CDR2 are MNHEY and SVGEGT.

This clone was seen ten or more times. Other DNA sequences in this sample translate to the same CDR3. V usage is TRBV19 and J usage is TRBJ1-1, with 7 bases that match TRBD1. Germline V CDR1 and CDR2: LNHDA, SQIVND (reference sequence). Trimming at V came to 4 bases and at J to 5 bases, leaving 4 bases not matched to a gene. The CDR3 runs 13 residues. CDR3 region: CASSRTGATEAFF. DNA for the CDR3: TGTGCCAGTAGTAGAACAGGGGCAACTGAAGCTTTCTTT.

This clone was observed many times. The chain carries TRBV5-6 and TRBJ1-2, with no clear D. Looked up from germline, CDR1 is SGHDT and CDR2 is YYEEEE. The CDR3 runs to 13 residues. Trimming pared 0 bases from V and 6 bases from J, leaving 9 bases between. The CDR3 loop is CASSLALRDGYTF. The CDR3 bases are TGTGCCAGCAGCTTGGCCCTAAGGGATGGCTACACCTTC.

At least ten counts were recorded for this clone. For the CDR3, the DNA is TGTGCCAGCAGCTTACCGGGACTCAATCAGCCCCAGCATTTT. Amino acids: CASSLPGLNQPQHF. The V call is TRBV7-9, the J call TRBJ1-5; tentative D call: TRBD1 (5 bases). There are 14 residues in the CDR3. Germline V CDR1 and CDR2: SEHNR, FQNEAQ (reference sequence). V shed 2 bases and J shed 3 bases, with 8 bases lying between them. Based on the CDR3 plus reference TRBV7-9 and TRBJ1-5, the full variable domain is DTGVSQNPRHKITKRGQNVTFRCDPISEHNRLYWYRQTLGQGPEFLTYFQNEAQLEKSRLLSDRFSAERPKGSFSTLEIQRTEQGDSAMYLCASSLPGLNQPQHFGDGTRLSIL.

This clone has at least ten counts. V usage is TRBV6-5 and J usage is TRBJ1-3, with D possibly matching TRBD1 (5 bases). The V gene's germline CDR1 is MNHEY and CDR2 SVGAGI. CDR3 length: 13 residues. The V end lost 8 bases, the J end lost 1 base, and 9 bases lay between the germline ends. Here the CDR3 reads CASAQGSGNTIYF. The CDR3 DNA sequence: TGTGCCAGCGCCCAGGGTTCTGGAAACACCATATATTTT.

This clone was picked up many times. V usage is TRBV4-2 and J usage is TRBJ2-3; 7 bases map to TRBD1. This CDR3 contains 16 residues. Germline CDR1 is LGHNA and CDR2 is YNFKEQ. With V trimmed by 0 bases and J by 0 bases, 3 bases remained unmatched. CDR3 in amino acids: CASSQDLGQSTDTQYF. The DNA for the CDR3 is TGTGCCAGCAGCCAAGATCTGGGACAGAGCACAGATACGCAGTATTTT.

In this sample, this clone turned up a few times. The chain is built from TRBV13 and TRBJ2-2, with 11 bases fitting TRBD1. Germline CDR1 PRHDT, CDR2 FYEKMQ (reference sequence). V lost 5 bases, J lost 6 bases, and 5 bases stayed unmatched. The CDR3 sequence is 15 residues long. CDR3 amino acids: CASSGTGGRAGELFF. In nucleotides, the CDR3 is TGTGCCAGCAGCGGGACAGGGGGTAGGGCCGGGGAGCTGTTTTTT.

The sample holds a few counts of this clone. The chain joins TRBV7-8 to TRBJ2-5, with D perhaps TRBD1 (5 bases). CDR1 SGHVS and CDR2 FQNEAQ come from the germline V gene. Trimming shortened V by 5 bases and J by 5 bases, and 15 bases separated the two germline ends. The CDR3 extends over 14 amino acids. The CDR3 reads CASSPLGAGETQYF. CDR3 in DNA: TGTGCCAGCAGCCCCCTTGGGGCTGGGGAGACCCAGTACTTC.

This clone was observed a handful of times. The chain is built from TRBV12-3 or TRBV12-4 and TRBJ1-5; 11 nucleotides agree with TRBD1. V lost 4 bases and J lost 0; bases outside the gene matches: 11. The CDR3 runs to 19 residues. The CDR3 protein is CASSSATGTGGNSNQPQHF. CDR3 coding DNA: TGTGCCAGCAGTTCTGCAACCGGGACAGGGGGGAATAGCAATCAGCCCCAGCATTTT.

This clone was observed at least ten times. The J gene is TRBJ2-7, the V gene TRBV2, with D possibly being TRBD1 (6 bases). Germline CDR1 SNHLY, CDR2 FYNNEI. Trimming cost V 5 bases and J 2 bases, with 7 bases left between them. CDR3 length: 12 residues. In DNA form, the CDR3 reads TGTGCCAGCAGTCGGACAGCCTACGAGCAGTACTTC. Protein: CASSRTAYEQYF.

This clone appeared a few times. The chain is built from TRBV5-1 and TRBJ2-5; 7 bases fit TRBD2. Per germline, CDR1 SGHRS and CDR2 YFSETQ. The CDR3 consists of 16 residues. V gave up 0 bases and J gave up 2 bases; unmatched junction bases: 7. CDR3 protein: CASSLGGGLAQETQYF. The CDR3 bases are TGCGCCAGCAGCTTGGGGGGGGGACTCGCACAAGAGACCCAGTACTTC.

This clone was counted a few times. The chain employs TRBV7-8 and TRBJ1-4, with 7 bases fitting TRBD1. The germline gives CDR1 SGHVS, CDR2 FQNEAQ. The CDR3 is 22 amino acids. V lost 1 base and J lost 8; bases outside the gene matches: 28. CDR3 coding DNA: TGTGCCAGCAGCTTAGTCCATGACTCATACGACAGGGCCACGGGGGCTCGCGAAAAACTGTTTTTT. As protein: CASSLVHDSYDRATGAREKLFF.

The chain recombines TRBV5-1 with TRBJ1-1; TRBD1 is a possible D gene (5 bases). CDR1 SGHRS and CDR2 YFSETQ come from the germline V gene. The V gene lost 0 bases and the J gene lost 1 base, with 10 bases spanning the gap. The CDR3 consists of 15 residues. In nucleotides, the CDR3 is TGCGCCAGCAGCTTGGGTCGGGGGGAGAACACTGAAGCTTTCTTT. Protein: CASSLGRGENTEAFF.

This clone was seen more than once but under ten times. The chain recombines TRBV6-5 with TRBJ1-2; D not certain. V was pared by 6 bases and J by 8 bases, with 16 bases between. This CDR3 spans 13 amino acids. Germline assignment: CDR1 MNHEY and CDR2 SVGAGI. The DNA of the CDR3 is TGTGCCAGCAGCCCACGGGTTGTTCGGGGCTACACCTTC. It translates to CASSPRVVRGYTF.

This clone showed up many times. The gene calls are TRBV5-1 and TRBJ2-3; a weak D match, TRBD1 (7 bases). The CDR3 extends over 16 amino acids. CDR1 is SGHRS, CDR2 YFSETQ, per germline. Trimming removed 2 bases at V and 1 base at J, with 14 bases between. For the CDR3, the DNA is TGCGCCAGCAGCTTAAGGCGGGACAGTGGCACAGATACGCAGTATTTT. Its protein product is CASSLRRDSGTDTQYF. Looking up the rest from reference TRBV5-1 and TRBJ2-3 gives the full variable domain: KAGVTQTPRYLIKTRGQQVTLSCSPISGHRSVSWYQQTPGQGLQFLFEYFSETQRNKGNFPGRFSGRQFSNSRSEMNVSTLELGDSALYLCASSLRRDSGTDTQYFGPGTRLTVL.

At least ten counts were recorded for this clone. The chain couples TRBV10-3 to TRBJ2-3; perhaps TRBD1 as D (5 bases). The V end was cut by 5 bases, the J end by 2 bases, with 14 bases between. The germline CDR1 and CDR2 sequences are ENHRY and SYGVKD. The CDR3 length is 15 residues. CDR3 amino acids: CAISTTNRYTDTQYF. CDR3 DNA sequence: TGTGCCATCAGTACTACAAACAGGTACACAGATACGCAGTATTTT.

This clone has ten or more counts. CDR3 bases: TGTGCCAGCAGCTCGCGACAGGGGGTGGGGTCACCCCTCCACTTT. Translated: CASSSRQGVGSPLHF. This chain connects TRBV7-2 to TRBJ1-6, with 9 bases fitting TRBD1. Unmatched junction bases numbered 8, after V lost 4 bases and J lost 10 bases. The germline CDR1 and CDR2 sequences are SGHTA and FQGNSA. The CDR3 totals 15 residues. Variable domain in full (rest from reference TRBV7-2 and TRBJ1-6): GAGVSQSPSNKVTEKGKDVELRCDPISGHTALYWYRQSLGQGLEFLIYFQGNSAPDKSGLPSDRFSAERTGGSVSTLTIQRTQQEDSAVYLCASSSRQGVGSPLHFGNGTRLTVT.

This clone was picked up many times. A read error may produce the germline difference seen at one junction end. As DNA, the CDR3 is TGTGCCAGCAGCCCTCAGGGGGACTCCCACAATGAGCAGTTCTTC. This translates into CASSPQGDSHNEQFF. This rearrangement joins TRBV6-4 to TRBJ2-1; D is possibly TRBD1 (7 bases). This CDR3 spans 15 amino acids. Germline V CDR1 and CDR2: MRHNA, SNTAGT.

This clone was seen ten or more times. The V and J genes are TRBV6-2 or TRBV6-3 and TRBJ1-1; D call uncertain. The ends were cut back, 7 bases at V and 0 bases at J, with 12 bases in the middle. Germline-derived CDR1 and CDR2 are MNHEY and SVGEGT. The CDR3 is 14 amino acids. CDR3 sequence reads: CASTKGSLNTEAFF. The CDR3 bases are TGTGCCAGCACTAAGGGCAGTTTGAACACTGAAGCTTTCTTT.